This T cell receptor (beta chain) was retrieved from a study of T cell repertoires in cytomegalovirus infection. The germline gives CDR1 DFQATT, CDR2 SNEGSKA (reference sequence). The CDR3 contains 13 residues. With V trimmed by 6 bases and J by 0 bases, 1 base remained unmatched. Via MiXCR, TCRdb re-called the reads, giving one row per CDR3 protein. Among a few hundred thousand distinct CDR3 sequences listed, roughly 15% were seen once. The chain employs TRBV20-1 and TRBJ1-3; 8 bases agree with TRBD1. The clonotype originates from a human donor in good health (CMV status not recorded). Some clones in this sample may be carry-over from other donors' samples. What was sequenced was PBMCs. The chain's CDR3 is CSADRGSGNTIYF. CDR3 DNA sequence: TGCAGTGCCGACAGGGGCTCTGGAAACACCATATATTTT.